This T cell receptor beta chain appears in the sequencing data of a study of CD8+CD57+ T cells in acquired aplastic anemia. Looking at the study overall: Quantities of DNA derived from sorted CD4+ and CD8+ cells averaged roughly 3 ug.

For CDR3 and TCR beta VDJ profiling, genomic DNA was the template used. Using its own MiXCR run on the reads, TCRdb lists one record per CDR3 protein. Altogether approximately 200,000 distinct CDR3 sequences are present, 61% being singletons, with the ten largest covering approximately 30%. Germline loops: CDR1 MNHEY, CDR2 SMNVEV (reference sequence). Trimming took 6 bases from V and 4 from J, leaving 10 bases between them. The length of the CDR3 is 12 residues. This sequence was found in a human donor in good health. This chain links TRBV27 with TRBJ2-7, with D possibly matching TRBD2 (5 bases). Sequences were obtained from sorted CD4+, CD8+, or CD8+CD57+ T cells (not recorded which) from PBMCs. The CDR3 protein is CASREDQYEQYF. In DNA, the CDR3 is TGTGCCAGCAGGGAGGACCAATACGAGCAGTACTTC.